This T cell receptor (beta chain) stems from a study of blood T cell repertoires in COVID-19. In the study overall: Sample material is recorded as cDNA or gDNA derived from T cells, B-cell-depleted T cells, or PBMCs.

Losses at the gene ends were 3 bases for V and 0 bases for J; bases not matched to a gene: 4. The CDR3 has 15 residues. Per germline, CDR1 SGHAT and CDR2 FQNNGV. As handled by the study authors: Reference gene primer amplification yielded estimated nucleated cell counts. Assay: immunoSEQ multiplex PCR; the TCRdb copy retains only in-frame clones and omits some. V and J calls and clone size are as listed in that table; D and trimming were resolved from the DNA. This table has around 66,000 clones, about four fifths appearing once. Sequencing was performed on peripheral blood. The V gene is TRBV11-2, the J gene TRBJ2-7; 8 nucleotides agree with TRBD2. The receptor was derived from a human donor in a cohort sampled during active COVID-19. DNA of the CDR3: TGTGCCAGCAGCTTCGTAGCGGGGAGCTCCTACGAGCAGTACTTC. Translating it yields CASSFVAGSSYEQYF.